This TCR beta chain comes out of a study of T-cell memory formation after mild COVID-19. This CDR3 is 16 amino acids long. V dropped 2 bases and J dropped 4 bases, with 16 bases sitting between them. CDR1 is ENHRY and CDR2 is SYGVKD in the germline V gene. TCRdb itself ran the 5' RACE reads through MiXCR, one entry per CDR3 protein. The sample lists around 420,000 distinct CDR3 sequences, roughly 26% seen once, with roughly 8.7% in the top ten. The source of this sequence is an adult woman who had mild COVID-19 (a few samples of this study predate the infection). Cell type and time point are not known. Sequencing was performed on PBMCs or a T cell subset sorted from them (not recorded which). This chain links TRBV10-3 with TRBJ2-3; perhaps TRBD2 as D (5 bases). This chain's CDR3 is CAISEPGSGIPDTQYF. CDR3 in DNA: TGTGCCATCAGTGAGCCCGGCTCCGGGATTCCAGATACGCAGTATTTT.